The rows below give T cell receptor beta chains drawn from one sample of a study of T cell responses to AZD1222 COVID-19 vaccine. The repertoire was sequenced with immunoSEQ multiplex PCR; TCRdb's copy has only in-frame clones and lacks some. The table records about 83,000 clones, 86% of them present only once. The source material was peripheral blood, sampled on day 0 of AZD1222 vaccination. The receptors here all came from an adult in good health. The CDR3 runs from the conserved cysteine through the conserved F or W. The D gene is left open where the match is weak. Where a row states a size, it is once, few, many or the class of an expanded clone; other rows omit it.

TGTGCCAGCAGCTTAACGGGAGGGGGCGGTGGCTACACCTTC	CASSLTGGGGGYTF	TRBV7-3	TRBJ1-2	NA	TRBD1
TGTGCCAGCAGCCTGTCCGGGCGTGGGAGACTGAACACTGAAGCTTTCTTT	CASSLSGRGRLNTEAFF	TRBV13	TRBJ1-1	NA	NA
TGTGCCTGGCTGGGACAGTCCTTCTCCTACAATGAGCAGTTCTTC	CAWLGQSFSYNEQFF	TRBV30	TRBJ2-1	large	TRBD1
TGTGCCAGCAGTAGAAGCCGCAGCACTGAAGCTTTCTTT	CASSRSRSTEAFF	TRBV27	TRBJ1-1	NA	NA
TGTGCCAGCAGTGAGGGGACAGGTTACCTAGCTTTCTTT	CASSEGTGYLAFF	TRBV2	TRBJ1-1	once	TRBD1
TGCGCCACCCGGGGAGCGGGAGGGAGCACAGATACGCAGTATTTT	CATRGAGGSTDTQYF	TRBV10-2	TRBJ2-3	NA	TRBD2
TGTGCCAGCAGCTTCCCAGCGGGGGAGACCCAGTACTTC	CASSFPAGETQYF	TRBV7-2	TRBJ2-5	NA	TRBD2
TGTGCCAGCAGCTTAGGTGGGGTTGGCGGCTACACCTTC	CASSLGGVGGYTF	TRBV7-8	TRBJ1-2	once	NA
TGTGCCAGCTCCGAAGGTATTAGTCAGCCCCAGCATTTT	CASSEGISQPQHF	TRBV18	TRBJ1-5	NA	NA
TGTGCCAGCAGCTTAGGCGCAGGGAACTCTGGGGCCAACGTCCTGACTTTC	CASSLGAGNSGANVLTF	TRBV7-3	TRBJ2-6	NA	NA
TGTGCCAGCAGCCCGCCGCTAGCGGGGGGGCGGGAGCAGTTCTTC	CASSPPLAGGREQFF	TRBV5-6	TRBJ2-1	NA	TRBD2
TGTGCCAGCAGCTTAGCCGGACAGGGCCACTATGGCTACACCTTC	CASSLAGQGHYGYTF	TRBV7-9	TRBJ1-2	few	TRBD1
TGTGCCAGCAGTCCCAGACGGGCCTCTGGAAACACCATATATTTT	CASSPRRASGNTIYF	TRBV6-5	TRBJ1-3	NA	NA
TGTGCCAGCAGCTTAGGGTTGGGACAGAGGGAGACCCAGTACTTC	CASSLGLGQRETQYF	TRBV7-9	TRBJ2-5	NA	TRBD1
TGTGCCAGCTGCCACCGGGGCAGTATCCAATACGAGCAGTACTTC	CASCHRGSIQYEQYF	TRBV6-5	TRBJ2-7	NA	NA
TGTGCCAGCAGTTTATCCGCTGAAGCTTTCTTT	CASSLSAEAFF	TRBV12-3/TRBV12-4	TRBJ1-1	NA	NA